The rows below give T cell receptor beta chains drawn from one sample of a study of blood T cell repertoires in COVID-19. TCRdb's copy holds only in-frame clones and misses some; the assay was immunoSEQ multiplex PCR. Of some 200,000 clones in the sample, approximately 87% were seen once. Sequenced input: PBMCs or T cells enriched from blood (not recorded which). These receptors all come from a woman aged 45 to 65 in a cohort exposed to, infected with or recovered from COVID-19 (not recorded which). Each CDR3 is given with its conserved first and last residue. A D gene is named only where the DNA matches it firmly. The size field is filled for only some rows; it gives once, few, many or a size class.

NA	TRBJ1-1	NA	TRBV3-1/TRBV3-2	TGTGCCAGCAGCCACCAGGGGATATCTGAAGCTTTCTTT	CASSHQGISEAFF
TRBD2	TRBJ2-7	NA	TRBV5-6	TGTGCCAGCAGCCCCGGGTCTAGCGGTTCGTGGGAGCAGTACTTC	CASSPGSSGSWEQYF
TRBD1	TRBJ1-2	NA	TRBV10-3	TGTGCCATCAGCCGGGACAGGGCTCTTGGCTACACCTTC	CAISRDRALGYTF
TRBD1	TRBJ1-1	NA	TRBV7-9	TGTGCCAGCACCATGACAGGGTGGGTTGAAACTGAAGCTTTCTTT	CASTMTGWVETEAFF
TRBD2	TRBJ2-1	NA	TRBV19	TGTGCCAGTAGTATACTAGCGGGGGTTCTAGGGGAGCAGTTCTTC	CASSILAGVLGEQFF
TRBD1	TRBJ1-4	NA	TRBV5-1	TGCGCCAGCGGATCGGGACAGGGAGATGAAAAACTGTTTTTT	CASGSGQGDEKLFF
NA	TRBJ1-6	NA	TRBV28	TGTGCCAGCAGACCCAGGACAGCCTCCTATAATTCACCCCTCCACTTT	CASRPRTASYNSPLHF
NA	TRBJ2-3	NA	TRBV19	TGTGCCAGTGGGGCTAGCGCCTTTGTGGATACGCAGTATTTT	CASGASAFVDTQYF
TRBD2	TRBJ2-1	NA	TRBV7-9	TGTGCCAGCTGGAGGCGGGGGGGCGCCGGGACTAGCGCCTACAATGAGCAGTTCTTC	CASWRRGGAGTSAYNEQFF
NA	TRBJ2-2	few	TRBV5-6	TGTGCCAGCAGCTTACCGGGGGAGAACACCGGGGAGCTGTTTTTT	CASSLPGENTGELFF
TRBD1	TRBJ1-2	NA	TRBV3-1/TRBV3-2	TGTGCCAGCAGCCAGGACCCCACAGGGGGCGATGGCTACACCTTC	CASSQDPTGGDGYTF
NA	TRBJ1-2	NA	TRBV19	TGTGCCAGTACTTCCGGGCGGAGGTATGGCTACACCTTC	CASTSGRRYGYTF
NA	TRBJ2-7	NA	TRBV12-3/TRBV12-4	TGTGCCAGCAGTGGTGGAGGCTACGAGCAGTACTTC	CASSGGGYEQYF
NA	TRBJ2-4	NA	TRBV10-3	TGTGCCATCGGTCCGGGGGAGAATAAAAACATTCAGTACTTC	CAIGPGENKNIQYF
NA	TRBJ1-1	NA	TRBV20-1	TGCAGTGCTGTGGGCAGGACTGAAGCTTTCTTT	CSAVGRTEAFF
NA	TRBJ1-6	NA	TRBV9	TGTGCCAGCAGCGTAGCTACGGTTAATTCACCCCTCCACTTT	CASSVATVNSPLHF
NA	TRBJ2-7	NA	TRBV21-1	TGTGCCAGCAGCAAAGCGGAGGGGGCGACCTACTACGAGCAGTACTTC	CASSKAEGATYYEQYF
NA	TRBJ2-6	NA	TRBV7-2	TGTGCCAGCAGCGGGGGGGCCAGCTCTGGGGCCAACGTCCTGACTTTC	CASSGGASSGANVLTF
NA	TRBJ1-1	NA	TRBV4-3	TGCGCCAGCAGCCAAGGAGTCCAGGGACTAAACACTGAAGCTTTCTTT	CASSQGVQGLNTEAFF
TRBD1	TRBJ1-1	NA	TRBV25-1	TGTGCCAGCAGTGAATCGGACAGGTTTTTCGTCCCTGAAGCTTTCTTT	CASSESDRFFVPEAFF
NA	TRBJ1-4	NA	TRBV7-8	TGTGCCAGCAGCTTAGAGCGTCGGTATGAAAAACTGTTTTTT	CASSLERRYEKLFF
NA	TRBJ1-5	NA	TRBV24-1	TGTGCCACCAGTGGGTCGACAGGTAGCAATCAGCCCCAGCATTTT	CATSGSTGSNQPQHF
NA	TRBJ2-6	NA	TRBV9	TGTGCCAGCTCTCGAGTTCGCTCTGGGGCCAACGTCCTGACTTTC	CASSRVRSGANVLTF
TRBD2	TRBJ2-1	NA	TRBV5-8	TGTGCCAGCAGCCGGACTAGCTCCGGATCCCATGAGCAGTTCTTC	CASSRTSSGSHEQFF
NA	TRBJ1-1	NA	TRBV7-3	TGTGCCAGCAGCCAGGGGCGGTTAAACACTGAAGCTTTCTTT	CASSQGRLNTEAFF
NA	TRBJ1-1	NA	TRBV2	TGTGCCAGCAGTGAAAGCTCAGGGGAACTGAACACTGAAGCTTTCTTT	CASSESSGELNTEAFF
NA	TRBJ2-2	NA	TRBV18	TGTGCCAGCTCACCATCTTCGGGTACCGGGGAGCTGTTTTTT	CASSPSSGTGELFF
TRBD1	TRBJ1-6	NA	TRBV27	TGTGCCAGCAGTTTACTGGACAGGCGCCGGACACCCCTCCACTTT	CASSLLDRRRTPLHF
NA	TRBJ1-1	NA	TRBV2	TGTGCCAGCAGCGGCACTGAAGCTTTCTTT	CASSGTEAFF
NA	TRBJ2-3	NA	TRBV11-2	TGTGCCAGCAGCTGGGGTGTCAGCGGCCCCACAGATACGCAGTATTTT	CASSWGVSGPTDTQYF
NA	TRBJ2-2	NA	TRBV7-3	TGTGCCAGCAGACCGTCAACAGGGCCGAACACCGGGGAGCTGTTTTTT	CASRPSTGPNTGELFF
NA	TRBJ1-2	NA	TRBV7-9	TGTGCCAGCAGCCCTCACTTAGCCGGCTACACCTTC	CASSPHLAGYTF
TRBD1	TRBJ1-5	NA	TRBV10-2	TGCGCCAACAGGGGGTCGGGGAGCAATCAGCCCCAGCATTTT	CANRGSGSNQPQHF
TRBD2	TRBJ2-7	NA	TRBV6-5	TGTGCCAGCCAACTGGCTAGCGGGGGGGCATACGAGCAGTACTTC	CASQLASGGAYEQYF
NA	TRBJ2-2	NA	TRBV9	TGTGCCAGCAGCGTAGCTTATTCCGGGGAGCTGTTTTTT	CASSVAYSGELFF
NA	TRBJ2-5	NA	TRBV4-1	TGCGCCAGCAGCCCCACAGGTTTTGGAGAGACCCAGTACTTC	CASSPTGFGETQYF
TRBD1	TRBJ1-6	NA	TRBV9	TGTGCCAGCAGCGTAGGTCAGGGGGCTAATTCACCCCTCCACTTT	CASSVGQGANSPLHF
TRBD1	TRBJ1-2	NA	TRBV25-1	TGTGCCAGCAGTAGACAGGGCCTTGGCTATGGCTACACCTTC	CASSRQGLGYGYTF
TRBD1	TRBJ1-2	NA	TRBV5-1	TGCGCCAGCAGCCCGGCAGGGGGACGCAATGGCTACACCTTC	CASSPAGGRNGYTF
NA	TRBJ2-7	NA	TRBV19	TGTGCCAGTAGTAGCACCGGCGAGCAGTACTTC	CASSSTGEQYF
NA	TRBJ1-1	NA	TRBV16	TGTGCCAGCAGCCAATCAAGACAGACCATCACTGAAGCTTTCTTT	CASSQSRQTITEAFF
TRBD1	TRBJ1-1	NA	TRBV6-5	TGTGCCAGCAGGGATCGACAGGGGTACACTGAAGCTTTCTTT	CASRDRQGYTEAFF
TRBD2	TRBJ2-2	NA	TRBV5-4	TGTGCCAGCAGCGTCCCTAGCGGGGAGAACACCGGGGAGCTGTTTTTT	CASSVPSGENTGELFF
TRBD2	TRBJ2-3	NA	TRBV24-1	TGTGCCACCAGTGACTCTTCGACTAGCGGGGGGTTTAGCACAGATACGCAGTATTTT	CATSDSSTSGGFSTDTQYF
NA	TRBJ1-2	NA	TRBV4-3	TGCGCCAGCAGCCAAGATCTGTACGGGGGTTACGGCTACACCTTC	CASSQDLYGGYGYTF
TRBD2	TRBJ2-2	NA	TRBV19	TGTGCCAGTAGTATGGTCGGGGGGGCCGCCGGGGAGCTGTTTTTT	CASSMVGGAAGELFF
TRBD1	TRBJ1-3	few	TRBV6-6	TGTGCCAGCAGTCCTAGACAGGGGCCCGGCTCTGGAAACACCATATATTTT	CASSPRQGPGSGNTIYF
NA	TRBJ1-1	NA	TRBV19	TGTGCCACCAAAGAACTCGGGGGTACTGAAGCTTTCTTT	CATKELGGTEAFF
NA	TRBJ2-7	few	TRBV6-6	TGTGCCAGCAGTTATGACTCGATCTACGAGCAGTACTTC	CASSYDSIYEQYF
TRBD2	TRBJ2-7	NA	TRBV7-2	TGTGCCAGCAGCGTTAGCGGGGGGGCCTACGAGCAGTACTTC	CASSVSGGAYEQYF
NA	TRBJ2-1	once	TRBV6-5	TGTGCCAGCCGAGATGGGCTAAACAATGAGCAGTTCTTC	CASRDGLNNEQFF
TRBD1	TRBJ1-2	NA	TRBV5-6	TGTGCCAGCAGCTTGAGAGCTGGGACAGGGGGCGGCTACACCTTC	CASSLRAGTGGGYTF
NA	TRBJ1-1	NA	TRBV7-9	TGTGCCAGCAGCTCGGACTGGAACACTGAAGCTTTCTTT	CASSSDWNTEAFF
TRBD1	TRBJ1-2	NA	TRBV7-9	TGTGCCAGCAGCCCAATAGTCCAACAGGGGATCAACTATGGCTACACCTTC	CASSPIVQQGINYGYTF
NA	TRBJ2-1	NA	TRBV7-9	TGTGCCAGCAGCTTAATTCGGCGACAGGGGAGGGACAATGAGCAGTTCTTC	CASSLIRRQGRDNEQFF